This TCR beta chain was recovered during a study of cytomegalovirus exposure and HLA in healthy donors. Study summary: Approximately 190 million T cells yielded roughly 100 million unique TCR beta sequences, as an earlier analysis found. Study results and limitations: With later analysis, a missense DCLRE1C variant became linked to TCR beta V- and J-gene trimming.

PCR primers comprised 60 Vbeta and 13 Jbeta primers. Data came from immunoSEQ multiplex PCR; TCRdb stores just in-frame clones and leaves some out. The sample has some 110,000 clones, nearly 80% seen once. Trimming took off 3 bases at V and 3 bases at J, with 11 bases between the two ends. The CDR3 runs 14 residues. Looked up from germline, CDR1 is MGHDK and CDR2 is SYGVNS. Worth noting for this clone: The target antigen is unknown.

The receptor comes from a man aged 25-40 years in good health and CMV-seronegative. The specimen sequenced was PBMCs. This rearrangement joins TRBV25-1 to TRBJ1-2; the D gene is possibly TRBD1 (5 bases). The CDR3 DNA sequence: TGTGCCAGCAGTGAGCGGAGGGGCGACTATGGCTACACCTTC. It specifies CASSERRGDYGYTF.